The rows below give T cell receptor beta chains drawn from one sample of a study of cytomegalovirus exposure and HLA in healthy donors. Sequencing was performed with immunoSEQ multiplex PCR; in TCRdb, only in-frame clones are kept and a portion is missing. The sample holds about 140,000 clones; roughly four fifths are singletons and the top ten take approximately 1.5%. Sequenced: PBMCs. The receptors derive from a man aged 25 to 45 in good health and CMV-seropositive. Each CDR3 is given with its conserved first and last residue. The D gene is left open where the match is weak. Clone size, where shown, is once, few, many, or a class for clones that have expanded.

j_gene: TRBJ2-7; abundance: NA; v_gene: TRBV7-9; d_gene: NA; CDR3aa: CASSLREVTNSYEQYF; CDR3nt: TGTGCCAGCAGCTTACGTGAGGTTACGAACTCCTACGAGCAGTACTTC
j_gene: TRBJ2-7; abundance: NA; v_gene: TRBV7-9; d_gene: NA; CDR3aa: CASGETGEQYF; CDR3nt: TGTGCCAGCGGCGAGACGGGCGAGCAGTACTTC
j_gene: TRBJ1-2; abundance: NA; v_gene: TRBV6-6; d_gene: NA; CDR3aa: CASSRGADYGYTF; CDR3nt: TGTGCCAGCAGTAGGGGCGCGGACTATGGCTACACCTTC
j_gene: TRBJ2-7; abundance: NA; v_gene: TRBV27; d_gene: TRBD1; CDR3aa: CASSGQGREYEQYF; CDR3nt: TGTGCCAGCAGTGGACAGGGGAGGGAGTACGAGCAGTACTTC
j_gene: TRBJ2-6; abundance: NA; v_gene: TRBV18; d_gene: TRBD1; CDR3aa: CASSPYTGAGANVLTF; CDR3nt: TGTGCCAGCTCACCGTACACAGGGGCTGGGGCCAACGTCCTGACTTTC
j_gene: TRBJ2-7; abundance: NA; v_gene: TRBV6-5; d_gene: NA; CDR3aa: CASRSSGFSYEQYF; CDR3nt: TGTGCCAGCAGGAGTAGCGGTTTCTCCTACGAGCAGTACTTC
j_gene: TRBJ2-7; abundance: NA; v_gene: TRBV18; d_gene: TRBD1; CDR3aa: CASSLGQGVGYEQYF; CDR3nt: TGTGCCAGCTCACTCGGACAGGGGGTTGGCTACGAGCAGTACTTC
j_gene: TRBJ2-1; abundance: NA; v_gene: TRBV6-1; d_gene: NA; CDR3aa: CASSEVGGGAYNEQFF; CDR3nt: TGTGCCAGCAGTGAAGTTGGAGGGGGCGCCTACAATGAGCAGTTCTTC
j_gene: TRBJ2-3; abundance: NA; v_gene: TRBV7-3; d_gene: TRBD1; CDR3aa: CASSLMGQGEDTQYF; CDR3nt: TGTGCCAGCAGCTTAATGGGACAGGGTGAAGATACGCAGTATTTT
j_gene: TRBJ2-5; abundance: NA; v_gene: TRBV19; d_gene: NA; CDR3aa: CASGALVQETQYF; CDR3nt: TGTGCCAGTGGGGCCTTGGTGCAAGAGACCCAGTACTTC
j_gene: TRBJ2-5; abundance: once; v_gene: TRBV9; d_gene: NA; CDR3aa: CASSPSPGSTFQETQYF; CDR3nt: TGTGCCAGCAGCCCAAGTCCGGGATCAACGTTCCAAGAGACCCAGTACTTC
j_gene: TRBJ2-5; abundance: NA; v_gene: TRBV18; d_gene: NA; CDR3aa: CASSPPRAGHEAQYF; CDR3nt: TGTGCCAGCTCACCACCGAGGGCGGGCCATGAGGCCCAGTACTTC
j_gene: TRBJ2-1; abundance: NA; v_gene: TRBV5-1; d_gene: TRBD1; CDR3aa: CASSVGQGTYNEQFF; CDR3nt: TGCGCCAGCAGCGTGGGACAGGGGACCTACAATGAGCAGTTCTTC
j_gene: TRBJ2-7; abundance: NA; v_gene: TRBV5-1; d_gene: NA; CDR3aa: CASSPSGIVYEQYF; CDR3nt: TGCGCCAGCAGCCCCTCCGGGATAGTTTACGAGCAGTACTTC
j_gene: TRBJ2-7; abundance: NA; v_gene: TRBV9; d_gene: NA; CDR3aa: CASSVEQGWTYEQYF; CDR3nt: TGTGCCAGCAGCGTAGAGCAGGGGTGGACCTACGAGCAGTACTTC
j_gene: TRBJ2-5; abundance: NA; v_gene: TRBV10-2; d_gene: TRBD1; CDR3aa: CASRGTGKETQYF; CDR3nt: TGCGCCAGCAGGGGGACAGGGAAAGAGACCCAGTACTTC
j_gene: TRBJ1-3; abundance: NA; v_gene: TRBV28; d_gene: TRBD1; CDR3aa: CATRGTDSRSGNTIYF; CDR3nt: TGTGCCACCAGGGGGACAGACAGTCGTTCTGGAAACACCATATATTTT
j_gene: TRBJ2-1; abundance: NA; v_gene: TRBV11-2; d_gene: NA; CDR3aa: CASRRDRNNEQFF; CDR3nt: TGTGCCAGCAGGCGGGACCGCAACAATGAGCAGTTCTTC
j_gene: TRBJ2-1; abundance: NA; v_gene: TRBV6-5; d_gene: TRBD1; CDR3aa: CASSRNRGPYNEQFF; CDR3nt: TGTGCCAGCAGCCGGAACAGGGGGCCCTACAATGAGCAGTTCTTC
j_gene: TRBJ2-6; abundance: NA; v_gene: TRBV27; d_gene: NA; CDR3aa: CASGIQGDGVLTF; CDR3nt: TGTGCCAGCGGAATACAGGGAGACGGGGTCCTGACTTTC
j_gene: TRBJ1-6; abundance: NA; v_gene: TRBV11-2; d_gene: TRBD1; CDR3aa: CASSLVNRGRSPPLHF; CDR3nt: TGTGCCAGCAGCTTAGTAAACAGGGGGCGCAGTCCACCCCTCCACTTT
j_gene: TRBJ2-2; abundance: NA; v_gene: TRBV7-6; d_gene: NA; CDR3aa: CASSLASGAGTGELFF; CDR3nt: TGTGCCAGCAGCTTAGCATCAGGGGCAGGCACCGGGGAGCTGTTTTTT
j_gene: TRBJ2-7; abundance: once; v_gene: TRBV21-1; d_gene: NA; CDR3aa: CASSDRGVSYEQYF; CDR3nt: TGTGCCAGCAGTGACAGGGGAGTCTCCTACGAGCAGTACTTC
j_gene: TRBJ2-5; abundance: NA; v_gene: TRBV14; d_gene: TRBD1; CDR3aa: CASSQNRGQETQYF; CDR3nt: TGTGCCAGCAGCCAAAACAGGGGGCAGGAGACCCAGTACTTC
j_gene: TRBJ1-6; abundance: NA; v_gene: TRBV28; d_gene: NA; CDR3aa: CASSSRTVSNSPLHF; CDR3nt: TGTGCCAGCAGTTCAAGGACAGTTAGTAATTCACCCCTCCACTTT